This T cell receptor beta chain originates from a study of blood T cell repertoires in COVID-19. Study-level background: The analysed material was cDNA or gDNA that came from T cells, B-cell-depleted T cells, or PBMCs.

TCRdb's table, derived via immunoSEQ multiplex PCR, lists solely in-frame clones and lacks some. The sample shows roughly 230,000 clones, approximately 82% of them seen only once. Sequenced sample: peripheral blood. This clonotype was obtained from a man aged 35 to 55 with active or convalescent COVID-19.

In DNA, the CDR3 is TGTGCCAGCAGTCCCGGATACGGGGGCTCCTACGAGCAGTACTTC. This encodes CASSPGYGGSYEQYF. The rearrangement uses TRBV28 and TRBJ2-7; D is possibly TRBD2 (6 bases). The CDR3 consists of 15 residues. V shed 5 bases and J shed 0 bases, with 14 bases lying between them. The germline gives CDR1 MDHEN, CDR2 SYDVKM.